These 11 T cell receptor beta chains were sequenced from one sample in a study of blood T cell repertoires in COVID-19. Assay: immunoSEQ multiplex PCR; the TCRdb copy retains only in-frame clones and omits some. This sample has 120,000 to 150,000 clones, with about nine tenths found just once. The sequencing sample was made of peripheral blood. The receptors were sampled from a woman between 45 and 65 years old with acute or convalescent COVID-19.

V is TRBV10-3 and J is TRBJ1-2; a possible D gene is TRBD1 (5 bases). Germline loops: CDR1 ENHRY, CDR2 SYGVKD. V was trimmed by 6 bases and J by 0 bases, leaving 14 bases between them. The CDR3 sequence is 15 residues long. The CDR3 spells CAIRRDLAPNYGYTF. Here the CDR3 DNA reads TGTGCCATCAGGCGGGACCTGGCACCTAACTATGGCTACACCTTC.

The chain combines TRBV19 with TRBJ1-2, with TRBD1 as a possible D gene (6 bases). The length of the CDR3 is 13 residues. The germline V gene encodes CDR1 LNHDA and CDR2 SQIVND (reference sequence). The V and J ends lost 3 bases and 8 bases respectively, with 13 bases between them. The DNA for the CDR3 is TGTGCCAGTAGTATTCAGGGGAAGGGCGGCTACACCTTC. Translated: CASSIQGKGGYTF. Full variable domain (outside the CDR3, taken from reference TRBV19 and TRBJ1-2): DGGITQSPKYLFRKEGQNVTLSCEQNLNHDAMYWYRQDPGQGLRLIYYSQIVNDFQKGDIAEGYSVSREKKESFPLTVTSAQKNPTAFYLCASSIQGKGGYTFGSGTRLTVV.

The V gene is TRBV4-1, the J gene TRBJ2-2; D uncertain. Germline CDR1 and CDR2: MGHRA and YSYEKL. The CDR3 has 12 amino acids. Trimming cost V 4 bases and J 7 bases, with 7 bases left between them. The CDR3 coding sequence is TGCGCCAGCAGCCCCTTAGACGGGGAGCTGTTTTTT. Encoded protein: CASSPLDGELFF.

CDR3 sequence: CASRRDSRSYEQYF. CDR3 nucleotide sequence: TGTGCCAGCAGGCGGGACTCCCGCTCCTACGAGCAGTACTTC. V usage is TRBV11-1 and J usage is TRBJ2-7; the D gene is possibly TRBD2 (6 bases). Germline V lookup: CDR1 SGHAT, CDR2 FQDESV (reference sequence). This CDR3 region has 14 residues. Between the trimmed V and J ends, which lost 6 bases and 0 bases, there was a span of 12 bases.

The sample holds a few counts of this clone. The chain links TRBV18 to TRBJ2-7; TRBD1 matches 7 bases. This CDR3 comprises 16 residues. The junction had 6 bases not matched to a gene; V was cut back by 0 bases and J by 1 base. CDR1 is KGHSH, CDR2 LQKENI, per germline. The DNA for the CDR3 is TGTGCCAGCTCACCACCGAAGCAGGGGGTTTCCTACGAGCAGTACTTC. Translated: CASSPPKQGVSYEQYF.

The chain is built from TRBV7-2 and TRBJ1-1; 7 nucleotides match TRBD1. Trimming cost V 5 bases and J 1 base; bases outside gene matches: 7. The CDR3 runs 15 residues. CDR1 and CDR2 (germline): SGHTA, FQGNSA. The CDR3 coding sequence is TGTGCCAGCAGCCCCACCCGGACAGGGAACACTGAAGCTTTCTTT. This codes for CASSPTRTGNTEAFF.

The chain combines TRBV7-3 with TRBJ1-1; 9 nucleotides align to TRBD1. Germline CDR1 SGHTA, CDR2 FQGTGA. The J segment lost 6 bases and the V segment lost 5 bases, leaving 10 bases of the junction unmatched. The CDR3 runs 15 residues. The CDR3, as DNA: TGTGCCAGCAGCGGAACAGGGGGCGCGAGCTCTGAAGCTTTCTTT. Translation gives CASSGTGGASSEAFF.

The chain is built from TRBV3-1 (or the pseudogene TRBV3-2) and TRBJ1-1; TRBD1 matches 7 bases. J lost 4 bases, V lost 4 bases, and 9 bases had no gene match. This CDR3 comprises 15 residues. Germline V gene data show CDR1 as LGHDT and CDR2 as YNNKEL (reference sequence). The CDR3 nucleotides read TGTGCCAGCAGCCGAATAGTAACAGGGGTCACTGAAGCTTTCTTT. Translation gives CASSRIVTGVTEAFF.

This sequence joins TRBV3-1 (or the pseudogene TRBV3-2) and TRBJ2-1; 7 bases align to TRBD2. With V trimmed by 8 bases and J by 7 bases, 5 bases remained unmatched. CDR1 and CDR2 (germline): LGHDT, YNNKEL (reference sequence). The length of the CDR3 is 12 residues. As DNA, the CDR3 is TGTGCCAGCTGGGGGGGAGGGAATGAGCAGTTCTTC. It encodes CASWGGGNEQFF.

The gene calls are TRBV28 and TRBJ1-1, with 8 nucleotides matching TRBD1. J lost 0 bases, V lost 6 bases, and 15 bases had no gene match. The CDR3 is 18 residues long. Germline lookup yields CDR1 MDHEN and CDR2 SYDVKM. The CDR3 coding sequence is TGTGCCAGCAGCCCATTTCAGGGGGCGGTTCGTCTGAACACTGAAGCTTTCTTT. This codes for CASSPFQGAVRLNTEAFF.

Points on this clone: Within the sample, other DNA sequences also encode this same CDR3. This chain uses TRBV18 with TRBJ1-5; D might be TRBD1 (5 bases). CDR3 size: 13 residues. The germline gives CDR1 KGHSH, CDR2 LQKENI. Trimming took off 3 bases at V and 5 bases at J, with 8 bases between the two ends. This CDR3 is CASSPTGDQPQHF. Written as DNA, the CDR3 is TGTGCCAGCTCACCGACGGGGGATCAGCCCCAGCATTTT.